The clone carrying this TCR beta chain was detected many times. This sample is part of a study of CD8 T cells in ankylosing spondylitis. TCRdb reprocessed the 5' RACE reads with MiXCR, giving one entry per CDR3 protein. The sample holds 15,000 or so distinct CDR3 sequences, under 8.5% seen once. The CDR3 consists of 14 residues. Germline V gives CDR1 MNHEY, CDR2 SVGAGI. The V gene lost 7 bases and the J gene lost 3 bases, with 12 bases spanning the gap. Sequencing was performed on blood. The chain joins TRBV6-5 to TRBJ2-2; D is possibly TRBD1 (5 bases). The sequence derives from a male donor with ankylosing spondylitis or in good health (not recorded which). The CDR3 protein is CASTSGQDTGELFF. CDR3 in DNA: TGTGCCAGCACATCCGGACAAGACACCGGGGAGCTGTTTTTT.